The present entry profiles one T cell receptor (beta chain) with its context. Its specificity is unknown. This entry is derived from a study of T-cell memory formation after mild COVID-19. About the study: TCR clusters mostly belonged to single donors.

The CDR3 is made up of 13 amino acids. Germline V lookup: CDR1 ENHRY, CDR2 SYGVKD. V lost 6 bases and J lost 6; bases outside the gene matches: 8. A single record per CDR3 protein comes from TCRdb applying MiXCR to the 5' RACE reads. The sample has about 350,000 distinct CDR3 sequences; 25% to 30% are singletons. Study-wide results and caveats: Those CD4+ clones that contracted were mainly in CM and EM (CD8+ ones in EMRA). Day 15 to 85 contractors were CD4/CD8 balanced; later expanders leaned CD4+.

Material for sequencing was PBMCs or a T cell subset sorted from them (not recorded which). This TCR derives from an adult woman who had mild COVID-19 (a few samples of this study predate the infection). Cell type and time point are not known. The gene calls are TRBV10-3 and TRBJ2-7; 7 bases agree with TRBD2. The chain's CDR3 is CAIRKVGGSEQYF. The CDR3 DNA follows: TGTGCCATCAGGAAGGTGGGAGGGTCCGAGCAGTACTTC.